What follows is one T cell receptor beta chain and its context. Its antigen is unidentified. The CDR3 spans 13 residues. The germline CDR1 and CDR2 sequences are MNHNS and SASEGT. The ends were cut back, 7 bases at V and 4 bases at J, with 11 bases in the middle. The data belong to a study of shared clonotypes between healthy human individuals. Study outcomes and limitations: It was expected that sequencing depth would affect clonotype sharing among donors. In contrast to clonotypes shared by all four donors, non-shared clonotypes had lower generation probabilities.

TCRdb's table, derived via immunoSEQ multiplex PCR, lists solely in-frame clones and lacks some. The table has around 200,000 clones, 66% seen once; the top ten hold about 10%. Sample: memory CD4+ T cells sorted from blood. The subset denotes: CD45RA-negative fraction. This chain links TRBV6-1 with TRBJ2-1; D gene uncertain. This clonotype was obtained from a man younger than 40 in good health. CDR3 sequence reads: CASKNFRYNEQFF. For the CDR3, the DNA is TGTGCCAGCAAAAATTTCCGTTACAATGAGCAGTTCTTC.